These T cell receptor beta chains were read from a single sample in a study of blood T cells in healthy people across ages. TCRdb re-derived calls from the 5' RACE reads in MiXCR, one entry per CDR3 protein. Among 1,800,000 or so distinct CDR3 sequences listed, about two fifths were seen once. Sequencing used blood. The receptors shown here come from a human donor in good health. Both conserved end residues are part of each CDR3. The order of the fields is clone size, D gene, J gene, V gene, CDR3 protein, CDR3 DNA. D genes are given only for firm matches. Clone size is shown for a subset of rows, as once, few, many or a class of expanded clone.

. . TRBJ1-1 TRBV29-1 CSVVWTEAFF TGCAGCGTTGTTTGGACAGAAGCTTTCTTT
. . TRBJ2-1 TRBV24-1 CATSDLAANRQGEQFF TGTGCCACCAGTGACCTTGCAGCCAATCGTCAGGGAGAGCAGTTCTTC
. . TRBJ1-5 TRBV3-1 CASSQESGASNQPQHF TGTGCCAGCAGCCAAGAATCGGGGGCGAGCAATCAGCCCCAGCATTTT
. . TRBJ1-1 TRBV7-2 CASSSAGGSTEAFF TGTGCCAGCAGCTCTGCGGGCGGGAGCACTGAAGCTTTCTTT
few . TRBJ2-3 TRBV12-3/TRBV12-4 CASSPTLSPRGDTQYF TGTGCCAGCAGCCCCACGTTAAGCCCACGAGGGGATACGCAGTATTTT
. . TRBJ2-1 TRBV7-9 CASSYGQEGFF TGTGCCAGCAGCTACGGGCAGGAGGGGTTCTTC
few . TRBJ2-3 TRBV5-1 CASSLVEGVTDTQYF TGCGCCAGCAGCTTGGTGGAGGGGGTCACAGATACGCAGTATTTT
. . TRBJ1-2 TRBV5-6 CASSLGRGRPYGYTF TGTGCCAGCAGCTTGGGACGGGGGCGCCCCTATGGCTACACCTTC
. . TRBJ1-1 TRBV5-1 CASSRDTEGFGEAFF TGCGCCAGCAGCCGTGACACGGAGGGCTTTGGTGAAGCTTTCTTT
. . TRBJ2-1 TRBV4-1 CASSQRQSNNEQFF TGCGCCAGCAGCCAAAGGCAAAGTAACAATGAGCAGTTCTTC
. . TRBJ2-4 TRBV6-5 CAIADLAKNIQYF TGTGCCATCGCAGATCTAGCCAAAAACATTCAGTACTTC
few TRBD1 TRBJ2-3 TRBV9 CASSPREGAGTDTQYF TGTGCCAGCAGCCCCAGAGAGGGGGCAGGCACAGATACGCAGTATTTT
. . TRBJ2-5 TRBV20-1 CSVPPGRPGETQYF TGCAGTGTGCCCCCGGGACGGCCCGGCGAGACCCAGTACTTC
. . TRBJ1-6 TRBV5-6 CASSLDRLPLHF TGTGCCAGCAGCCTTGACCGTTTGCCCCTCCACTTT
few . TRBJ1-6 TRBV7-2 CASSWIDPAYNSPLHF TGTGCCAGCAGCTGGATAGACCCAGCCTATAATTCACCCCTCCACTTT
few TRBD2 TRBJ2-1 TRBV7-3 CASSPSTSANEQFF TGTGCCAGCAGCCCCTCGACTAGCGCAAATGAGCAGTTCTTC
. . TRBJ2-1 TRBV5-1 CASHAPESSYNEQFF TGCGCCAGTCACGCTCCTGAGAGCTCCTACAATGAGCAGTTCTTC
once . TRBJ2-7 TRBV28 CASSPNSYEQDF TGTGCCAGCAGTCCAAACTCCTACGAGCAGGACTTC
. . TRBJ2-3 TRBV18 CASSIGASTDTQYF TGTGCCAGCTCAATCGGCGCTAGCACAGATACGCAGTATTTT
. TRBD1 TRBJ1-5 TRBV2 CASGTGVIQPQHF TGTGCCAGCGGGACAGGGGTGATTCAGCCCCAGCATTTT
few . TRBJ2-5 TRBV4-1 CASSREDEEEETQYF TGCGCCAGCAGCCGGGAGGACGAAGAGGAAGAGACCCAGTACTTC
. . TRBJ2-4 TRBV13 CASSPGRGQNIQYF TGTGCCAGCAGCCCGGGGCGGGGGCAAAACATTCAGTACTTC